This T cell receptor beta chain was captured by sequencing in a study of T cells in Graves' hyperthyroidism and ophthalmopathy. Findings and limits, study-wide: Ophthalmopathy, which appeared later, was predicted by the model a median roughly 6.6 months before onset. Peripheral blood also featured most of the thyroid clonotypes expanded above 0.001.

RNA transcripts gave rise to amplified TCR beta CDR3 regions. TCR CDR3 regions were first amplified by RT-PCR with HTBI primers. MiXCR, applied by TCRdb to the multiplex PCR reads, yields one record per CDR3 protein. The sample has about 600,000 distinct CDR3 sequences, approximately 14% seen once; the top ten hold around an eighth. This clonotype was detected many times. Its antigen is unknown. Enrolled ophthalmopathy patients presented with a Clinical Activity Score of at least 3, a NOSPECS grade of at least 4, and disease duration under 3 months. Based on clinical symptoms, serum thyroxine and TRAb, thyroid ultrasound and orbital computed tomography, diagnoses were reached. The CDR3 length is 13 residues. The germline V gene has CDR1 SGHTA and CDR2 FQGNSA. V was pared by 0 bases and J by 9 bases, with 1 base of the junction left unmatched.

Input material: blood. The TCR comes from a woman aged 45-65 years with Graves' ophthalmopathy. The chain couples TRBV7-2 to TRBJ2-1, with 8 nucleotides matching TRBD2. Here the CDR3 reads CASSLALAVEQFF. CDR3 DNA sequence: TGTGCCAGCAGCTTAGCACTAGCGGTTGAGCAGTTCTTC. Together with reference TRBV7-2 and TRBJ2-1, the CDR3 gives the full variable domain: GAGVSQSPSNKVTEKGKDVELRCDPISGHTALYWYRQSLGQGLEFLIYFQGNSAPDKSGLPSDRFSAERTGGSVSTLTIQRTQQEDSAVYLCASSLALAVEQFFGPGTRLTVL.